These 8 T cell receptor beta chains were all obtained from the same sample, sequenced in a study of blood T cells in healthy people across ages (dated by TCRdb to between 2014 and 2017). The library was obtained by 5' RACE. Sequenced using an Illumina HiSeq 2500. A second PCR of about 6 to 11 cycles was run with a J-beta primer mix and a sample-barcoded 5' primer. TCRdb trimmed public reads at Q25 via fastp, called clones via MiXCR and kept in-frame beta chains. Each entry is one CDR3 protein sequence, shown with its most common DNA and genes. The sample contains about 1.1 million distinct CDR3 sequences, around two fifths of them found a single time. Clones ranked in the top ten supply around 14% of the sample. The material sequenced was blood. These receptors were collected from a man aged 18 to 30 in good health.

CDR3 bases: TGTGCCAGCAGCCGATCGAGCGAGCAGTACTTC. Amino acids: CASSRSSEQYF. V usage is TRBV12-3 or TRBV12-4 and J usage is TRBJ2-7; D remains unclear. The CDR3 totals 11 residues. The V and J ends lost 6 bases and 6 bases respectively, with 9 bases between them.

This chain uses TRBV29-1 with TRBJ1-6; possibly TRBD1 for D (5 bases). The germline CDR1 and CDR2 sequences are SQVTM and ANQGSEA. The CDR3 runs 13 residues. CDR3 in amino acids: CSARGGANSPLHF. In nucleotides, the CDR3 is TGCAGTGCCCGGGGAGGGGCTAATTCACCCCTCCACTTT.

V usage is TRBV12-3 or TRBV12-4 and J usage is TRBJ2-7; D not certain. Trimming took off 6 bases at V and 5 bases at J, with 11 bases between the two ends. The CDR3 runs 12 residues. CDR3 nucleotide sequence: TGTGCCAGCAGCAACCATCCCGACGAGCAGTACTTC. It encodes CASSNHPDEQYF.

This clonotype showed up just a few times. The chain is built from TRBV4-2 and TRBJ1-2; tentative D call: TRBD1 (5 bases). Trimming took off 4 bases at V and 1 base at J, with 19 bases between the two ends. The CDR3 totals 17 residues. Per germline, CDR1 LGHNA and CDR2 YNFKEQ. CDR3 residues: CASSPQEPTDYNYGYTF. Written as DNA, the CDR3 is TGTGCCAGCAGCCCACAAGAACCGACAGACTATAACTATGGCTACACCTTC.

This clonotype was counted at least ten times. The rearrangement uses TRBV29-1 and TRBJ1-2; possible D gene TRBD1, 6 bases. The length of the CDR3 is 11 residues. Germline V gives CDR1 SQVTM, CDR2 ANQGSEA. V dropped 3 bases and J dropped 7 bases, with 9 bases sitting between them. The CDR3 DNA sequence: TGCAGCGTTGACGGGACAACTGGCTACACCTTC. It specifies CSVDGTTGYTF.

This sequence joins TRBV29-1 and TRBJ1-2, with 8 bases aligning to TRBD1. CDR1 SQVTM and CDR2 ANQGSEA come from the germline V gene. This CDR3 spans 12 amino acids. The CDR3 here is CGGGQGDYGYTF. CDR3 DNA sequence: TGCGGCGGTGGACAGGGTGACTATGGCTACACCTTC.

In the case of this clonotype: A read error may explain this, as a much larger clone is one base away. V gene TRBV4-1 combines with J gene TRBJ2-5; TRBD1 might be the D (6 bases). Trimming took off 5 bases at V and 4 bases at J, with 11 bases between the two ends. This CDR3 spans 13 amino acids. Germline V lookup: CDR1 MGHRA, CDR2 YSYEKL. Written as DNA, the CDR3 is TGCGCCAGCAGCGGAGAAGGGGGAGAGACCCAGTACTTC. Amino acid sequence: CASSGEGGETQYF.

In the case of this clonotype: A much larger clone lies a single base off, so this may be a read error. The chain is built from TRBV12-3 or TRBV12-4 and TRBJ1-2; no clear D. Deletions cut 4 bases from V and 9 bases from J, with 12 bases between. There are 12 residues in the CDR3. CDR3 DNA: TGTGCCAGCAGTTCCGGCCCGAGTCGCTACACCTTC. Translated, it gives CASSSGPSRYTF.